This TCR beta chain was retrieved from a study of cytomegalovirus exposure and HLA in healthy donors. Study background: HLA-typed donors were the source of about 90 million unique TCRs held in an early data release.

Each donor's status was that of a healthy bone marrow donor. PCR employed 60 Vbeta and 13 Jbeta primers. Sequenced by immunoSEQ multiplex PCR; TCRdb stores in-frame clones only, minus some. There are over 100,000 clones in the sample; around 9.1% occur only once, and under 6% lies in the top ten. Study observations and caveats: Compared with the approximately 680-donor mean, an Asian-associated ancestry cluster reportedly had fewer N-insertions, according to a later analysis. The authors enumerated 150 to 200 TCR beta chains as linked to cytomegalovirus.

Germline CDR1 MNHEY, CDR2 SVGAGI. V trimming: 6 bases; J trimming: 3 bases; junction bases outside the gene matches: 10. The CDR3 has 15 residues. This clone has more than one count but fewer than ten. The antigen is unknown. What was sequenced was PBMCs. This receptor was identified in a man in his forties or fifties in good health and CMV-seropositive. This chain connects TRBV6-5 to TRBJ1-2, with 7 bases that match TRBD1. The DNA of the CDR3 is TGTGCCAGCAGACCTCTAGACAGGGTTGACTATGGCTACACCTTC. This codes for CASRPLDRVDYGYTF.